The entry below gives a single T cell receptor (beta chain) sequence along with its context. Its specificity is not known. The treatment: over 15 received Ad26.COV2.S at low or high dose, single or two shots; 5 received placebo; per-sample allocation not given. The samples date from day 63 after the first vaccine or placebo injection. In germline, CDR1 is ENHRY, CDR2 SYGVKD. This CDR3 spans 14 amino acids. The V and J ends lost 7 bases and 0 bases, in that order; junction bases with no gene match: 3. These data belong to a study of Ad26.COV2.S vaccination and SARS-CoV-2 variants. For the study at large: Ad26.COV2.S, an intramuscular injection, was given once or twice 56 days apart.

Study-wide findings and caveats: Responses of T cells in total may have been underestimated by the TCR breadth and depth analyses. Comparable non-spike TCR breadth was observed in vaccine and placebo recipients.

Sequencing used immunoSEQ multiplex PCR; TCRdb keeps in-frame clones, though not all of them. Of about 460,000 clones in the sample, roughly nine tenths were seen once. This sequence was found in a person aged 18-65 years who received the Ad26.COV2.S COVID-19 vaccine or a placebo. The chain carries TRBV10-3 and TRBJ2-3; 8 positions agree with TRBD2. This sample comprised peripheral blood, obtained in a trial of Ad26.COV2.S vaccine versus placebo. The CDR3 spells CAITGGESTDTQYF. In DNA, the CDR3 is TGTGCCATCACGGGGGGGGAGAGCACAGATACGCAGTATTTT.